The rows below give T cell receptor beta chains drawn from one sample of a study of glioma-infiltrating T cells. Using its own MiXCR run on the multiplex PCR reads, TCRdb lists one record per CDR3 protein. The sample lists around 100,000 distinct CDR3 sequences, around 30% occurring once. Sequencing was performed on glioma tissue, nonneoplastic brain tissue, or PBMCs (not recorded which). Receptors were obtained from a human donor with low-grade glioma or glioblastoma, undergoing nonglioma brain surgery, or in good health (not recorded which). Both conserved end residues are part of each CDR3. D genes are given only for firm matches. The size entry is marked missing in some rows and otherwise reads once, few, many or a size class.

D	J	V	size	DNA	CDR3
-	TRBJ1-2	TRBV2	few	TGTGCCAGCAGTGAAGCGCTTCGCGGGCCGAGTAGCTACACCTTC	CASSEALRGPSSYTF
-	TRBJ2-7	TRBV20-1	many	TGCAGTGCTTACCCTCAGGGCTACTACGAGCAGTACTTC	CSAYPQGYYEQYF
-	TRBJ1-5	TRBV12-3/TRBV12-4	many	TGTGCCAGCAGACGAAGGAATAGCAATCAGCCCCAGCATTTT	CASRRRNSNQPQHF
TRBD1	TRBJ2-7	TRBV5-4	few	TGTGCCAGCAGCTTGGACAGGGGGCGCTCCTACGAGCAGTACTTC	CASSLDRGRSYEQYF
-	TRBJ2-3	TRBV7-2	many	TGTGCCTCCAGCTTAGCTCAGTGGGTAGATACGCAGTATTTT	CASSLAQWVDTQYF
-	TRBJ1-5	TRBV10-3	few	TGTGCCATCAGTGCGGGGGCGGATCAGCCCCAGCATTTT	CAISAGADQPQHF
TRBD2	TRBJ2-3	TRBV20-1	-	TGCAGTGCTAAAGGGACTAGCGGGGGAGGGTACACAGATACGCAGTATTTT	CSAKGTSGGGYTDTQYF
-	TRBJ1-5	TRBV19	many	TGTGCCAGTACCGATCCCACGAGGAATCAGCCCCAGCATTTT	CASTDPTRNQPQHF
-	TRBJ1-1	TRBV12-3/TRBV12-4	-	TGTGCCAGCAGTTTTAAACTGGGGGGGAACGGGCCCCCTGAAGCTTTCTTT	CASSFKLGGNGPPEAFF
-	TRBJ1-5	TRBV27	many	TGTGCCAGCAGAGCGCTTGGGTCTAACCAGCCCCAGCATTTT	CASRALGSNQPQHF
-	TRBJ2-6	TRBV6-1	few	TGTGCCAGCAGATTAGGGACCCCCGGTAATTCTGGGGCCAACGTCCTGACTTTC	CASRLGTPGNSGANVLTF
TRBD2	TRBJ2-7	TRBV27	few	TGTGCCAGCGCCTATCGGGGGGAGGGCTCCTACAAGCAGTACTTC	CASAYRGEGSYKQYF
-	TRBJ1-5	TRBV7-8	many	TGTGCCAGCAGCTTATCTGGGGACGGCGAAATTCCCCAGCATTTT	CASSLSGDGEIPQHF
-	TRBJ1-1	TRBV7-2	-	TGTGCCAGCTCCTCAGGGACCGTCATGAACACTAAAGCTTTCTTT	CASSSGTVMNTKAFF
-	TRBJ1-5	TRBV20-1	many	TGCAGTGCAAAAAGGGGGAATCAGCCCCAGCATTTT	CSAKRGNQPQHF
-	TRBJ2-4	TRBV6-1	many	TGTGCCAGCAGTGACCGACAGTTGGCAAACATTCAGTACTTC	CASSDRQLANIQYF
-	TRBJ2-6	TRBV27	few	TGTGCCAGCAGTTTGTATGGGGGGGCCAACGTCCTGACTTTC	CASSLYGGANVLTF
TRBD2	TRBJ2-3	TRBV7-2	many	TGTGCCAGCAGCTTAGCCCCATTTAGTACTAGCGGGGGGCCAGATACGCAGTATTTT	CASSLAPFSTSGGPDTQYF
TRBD1	TRBJ1-2	TRBV6-1	-	TGTGCCAGCAGCTCCAGGGGGGGATTCTATGGCTACACCTTC	CASSSRGGFYGYTF
-	TRBJ2-1	TRBV6-6	many	TGTGCCAGCAGTTACCCCGGGACACCTGAGCAGTTCTTC	CASSYPGTPEQFF
-	TRBJ2-3	TRBV20-1	many	TGCAGTGAGTTCAGGGACACAGATACGCAGTATTTT	CSEFRDTDTQYF
-	TRBJ2-4	TRBV7-2	-	TGTGCCAGCAGCCCCGGGGAACGCAAAAACATTCAGTACTTC	CASSPGERKNIQYF
-	TRBJ1-1	TRBV6-1	many	TGTGCCAGCAGAAGACCAGGGGAAAACACTGAAGCTTTCTTT	CASRRPGENTEAFF
-	TRBJ1-4	TRBV12-3/TRBV12-4	few	TGTGCCAGCAGTTTCGGACAAACAGGGGAAAAACTGTTTTTT	CASSFGQTGEKLFF
-	TRBJ2-5	TRBV24-1	many	TGTGCCACCAGTGATTCGATTCAAGAGACCCAGTACTTC	CATSDSIQETQYF
-	TRBJ1-1	TRBV20-1	many	TGCAGTGCCACGGACCTTGGCCTGAACACTGAAGCTTTCTTT	CSATDLGLNTEAFF
-	TRBJ2-5	TRBV20-1	many	TGCAGTGCTAGGGACGAGGGCCACGAGACCCAGTACTTC	CSARDEGHETQYF
-	TRBJ2-2	TRBV20-1	many	TGCAGCGCAATGGACAGAGCGAACACCGGGGAGCTGTTTTTT	CSAMDRANTGELFF
TRBD1	TRBJ1-1	TRBV7-6	many	TGTGCCAGCAGCTTAGGTGGGACAGGAGTTATGAACACTGAAGCTTTCTTT	CASSLGGTGVMNTEAFF
-	TRBJ1-1	TRBV6-2/TRBV6-3	many	TGTGCCAGCAGTTATGCGAATCCAGGGGAGCCAGAAGCTTTCTTT	CASSYANPGEPEAFF
-	TRBJ2-1	TRBV4-1	many	TGCGCCAGCAGCCACAGGGGAACCTACAATGAGCAGTTCTTC	CASSHRGTYNEQFF
TRBD1	TRBJ1-2	TRBV12-3/TRBV12-4	-	TGTGCCAGCAGTTCAGGGGGCGGCTATGGCTACACCTTC	CASSSGGGYGYTF